The T cell receptor beta chain under discussion was sequenced for a study of cytomegalovirus exposure and HLA in healthy donors. The data were produced by immunoSEQ multiplex PCR, yet TCRdb's version contains in-frame clones alone and is incomplete. This table has 200,000 to 300,000 clones, 70% to 90% appearing once. The donors were in the approximately 120-subject validation cohort, distinct from the roughly 600-subject first cohort. The V and J ends lost 5 bases and 6 bases, in that order; junction bases with no gene match: 3. Germline CDR1 reads SGHDN; CDR2 reads FVKESK. The CDR3 runs 13 residues. General study points: The tendency of first-cohort TCR clusters to co-occur in the roughly 130 validation repertoires was the finding of a later analysis. According to the study, 160 or so TCR beta chains were cytomegalovirus-associated. Most TCR sequences showed up rarely, but some public TCRs showed up in many donors.

A few counts support this clone. Its antigen is undetermined. The chain couples TRBV14 to TRBJ1-5; 8 bases align to TRBD1. The specimen was PBMCs. The TCR comes from a woman in her 30s in good health and CMV-seropositive. The CDR3 spells CASSDRGGQPQHF. CDR3 bases: TGTGCCAGCAGCGACAGGGGAGGTCAGCCCCAGCATTTT.